Listed here are 24 T cell receptor beta chains from one sample, sequenced in a study of neoadjuvant anti-PD-1 for oral cavity cancer. Method: immunoSEQ multiplex PCR; TCRdb's copy keeps in-frame clones and lacks some. The repertoire includes 12,000 or so clones, around 69% of them detected once, and around 6.8% sits in the top ten. Sequenced material: tumor tissue, taken before nivolumab (anti-PD-1) treatment. These receptors all stem from a person aged 40 to 85 with oral cavity squamous cell carcinoma. The donor label of this sample is uncertain.

The V call is TRBV19, the J call TRBJ2-2; 14 nucleotides align to TRBD2. J lost 3 bases, V lost 6 bases, and 6 bases had no gene match. Germline loops: CDR1 LNHDA, CDR2 SQIVND (reference sequence). The length of the CDR3 is 17 residues. The CDR3 sequence is CASRRRLAGGDTGELFF. The CDR3 DNA reads TGTGCCAGTAGGAGACGACTAGCGGGAGGGGACACCGGGGAGCTGTTTTTT.

The V and J genes are TRBV18 and TRBJ1-5, with D possibly TRBD1 on 5 matching bases. The CDR3 length is 16 residues. The V and J ends lost 2 bases and 0 bases respectively, with 11 bases between them. Germline V gene lookup returns CDR1 KGHSH and CDR2 LQKENI. CDR3 protein: CASSPSTRVSNQPQHF. The CDR3 DNA reads as TGTGCCAGCTCACCATCAACCAGGGTTAGCAATCAGCCCCAGCATTTT.

This CDR3 is CASSSTGERTGELFF. DNA of the CDR3: TGTGCCAGCAGCTCGACAGGGGAGAGAACCGGGGAGCTGTTTTTT. The genes are TRBV7-8 and TRBJ2-2; 8 nucleotides align to TRBD1. There are 15 residues in the CDR3. J lost 5 bases, V lost 4 bases, and 6 bases had no gene match. Germline loops: CDR1 SGHVS, CDR2 FQNEAQ.

This clone was detected once. The rearrangement joins TRBV6-6 to TRBJ2-7; 9 bases line up with TRBD1. V lost 4 bases, J lost 5 bases, and 9 bases stayed unmatched. The germline V gene encodes CDR1 MNHNY and CDR2 SVGAGI (reference sequence). This CDR3 is built from 15 residues. Here the CDR3 reads CASSWPGQGDHEQYF. CDR3 DNA sequence: TGTGCCAGCAGTTGGCCGGGACAGGGTGACCACGAGCAGTACTTC.

This chain joins TRBV6-5 and TRBJ2-7, with D maybe TRBD1 (5 bases). The CDR3 covers 11 residues. The V gene's germline CDR1 is MNHEY and CDR2 SVGAGI. V lost 8 bases and J lost 8, with 13 bases in between. The CDR3 DNA reads as TGTGCCAGCGGCAGGGATCTTAAGCAGTACTTC. Translated: CASGRDLKQYF.

The chain combines TRBV11-2 with TRBJ1-3; a weak D match, TRBD1 (5 bases). The V end was cut by 2 bases, the J end by 3 bases, with 8 bases between. The CDR3 contains 14 residues. Germline CDR1 is SGHAT and CDR2 is FQNNGV. The CDR3 loop reads CASSLWGYGNTIYF. For the CDR3, the DNA is TGTGCCAGCAGCTTATGGGGGTATGGAAACACCATATATTTT.

Judged by abundance, this clone is medium-sized. The chain couples TRBV4-2 to TRBJ2-1; 7 bases fit TRBD1. J gave up 4 bases and V 1 base, and 7 bases lay outside the gene matches. The CDR3 is made up of 16 amino acids. Germline values: CDR1 LGHNA, CDR2 YNFKEQ. In DNA, the CDR3 is TGTGCCAGCAGCCAAGGTCAGGGACAGAATTACAATGAGCAGTTCTTC. Its translation: CASSQGQGQNYNEQFF.

V gene TRBV6-1 combines with J gene TRBJ1-1, with TRBD1 as a possible D gene (5 bases). Germline assignment: CDR1 MNHNS and CDR2 SASEGT. The V gene lost 7 bases and the J gene lost 1 base, with 10 bases spanning the gap. CDR3 length equals 13 residues. Here the CDR3 reads CASKGHQNTEAFF. The CDR3 coding sequence is TGTGCCAGCAAAGGACACCAGAACACTGAAGCTTTCTTT.

This clone came up a few times. The chain uses TRBV2 and TRBJ2-7; possible D gene TRBD2, 6 bases. This CDR3 is built from 14 residues. With 7 bases removed from V and 0 bases from J, the gap between germline ends came to 13 bases. Looked up from germline, CDR1 is SNHLY and CDR2 is FYNNEI. The CDR3 loop reads CASTPLGSSYEQYF. The CDR3 DNA is TGTGCCAGCACCCCTCTCGGGAGCTCCTACGAGCAGTACTTC.

The V gene is TRBV29-1, the J gene TRBJ1-1; no definite D call. The CDR3 is 12 residues long. CDR1 and CDR2 (germline): SQVTM, ANQGSEA. CDR3 bases: TGCAGTTGTAGGCCTTCGAACACTGAAGCTTTCTTT. It translates to CSCRPSNTEAFF.

This clone was counted only a few times. The gene calls are TRBV7-9 and TRBJ1-2, with 9 bases aligning to TRBD1. Looked up from germline, CDR1 is SEHNR and CDR2 is FQNEAQ (reference sequence). The CDR3 is 15 residues long. Trimming cost V 5 bases and J 3 bases; bases outside gene matches: 7. The CDR3 reads CASSEYRDRDYGYTF. CDR3 bases: TGTGCCAGCAGCGAATACCGGGACAGGGACTATGGCTACACCTTC.

A few counts support this clone. This chain joins TRBV20-1 and TRBJ2-3; D gene uncertain. The CDR3 covers 11 residues. The germline V gene has CDR1 DFQATT and CDR2 SNEGSKA (reference sequence). V was trimmed by 3 bases and J by 5 bases, leaving 6 bases between them. CDR3 amino acids: CSARGIDTQYF. DNA of the CDR3: TGCAGTGCTAGGGGTATAGATACGCAGTATTTT.

This clone was observed a handful of times. The rearrangement links TRBV6-1 to TRBJ2-3; D unclear. The CDR3 extends over 14 amino acids. Germline V gene lookup returns CDR1 MNHNS and CDR2 SASEGT. The ends were cut back, 6 bases at V and 7 bases at J, with 17 bases in the middle. CDR3 sequence: CASRPGSRSYTQYF. As DNA, the CDR3 is TGTGCCAGCAGACCCGGGTCCCGTTCGTATACGCAGTATTTT.

J is TRBJ2-7 and V is TRBV6-1, with 9 bases lining up with TRBD1. CDR1 MNHNS and CDR2 SASEGT come from the germline V gene. This CDR3 contains 12 residues. V shed 11 bases, J shed 4 bases, and the junction held 6 bases outside the gene matches. The CDR3 coding sequence is TGTGCCGCTGGGACAGGGCAATACGAGCAGTACTTC. Translation gives CAAGTGQYEQYF.

The rearrangement joins TRBV7-7 to TRBJ2-5; D remains unclear. The CDR3 sequence is 14 residues long. Germline-derived CDR1 and CDR2 are SSHAT and FNYEAQ (reference sequence). V was clipped by 0 bases and J by 5 bases, with 10 bases between them. CDR3 sequence reads: CASSLAGQMETQYF. DNA of the CDR3: TGTGCCAGCAGCTTAGCGGGTCAGATGGAGACCCAGTACTTC.

The rearrangement joins TRBV14 to TRBJ2-5; the D gene is possibly TRBD2 (6 bases). There are 18 residues in the CDR3. Per the germline V gene, CDR1 is SGHDN and CDR2 is FVKESK. Trimming cost V 4 bases and J 3 bases, with 24 bases left between them. Here the CDR3 DNA reads TGTGCCAGCAGCCCCAATCTGATTGCGGGGTCCCGGGAAGAGACCCAGTACTTC. This sequence encodes CASSPNLIAGSREETQYF.

This chain links TRBV19 with TRBJ1-1; D might be TRBD1 (6 bases). The ends were cut back, 6 bases at V and 0 bases at J, with 17 bases in the middle. The CDR3 contains 16 residues. The germline CDR1 and CDR2 sequences are LNHDA and SQIVND (reference sequence). CDR3 sequence: CASRMGGGMMNTEAFF. The CDR3 coding sequence is TGTGCCAGTAGAATGGGCGGGGGCATGATGAACACTGAAGCTTTCTTT.

Regarding this clone: At the DNA level, this CDR3 is encoded by other sequences in the same sample as well. The chain has TRBV9 and TRBJ1-1, with D possibly being TRBD1 (5 bases). The V and J ends lost 0 bases and 5 bases respectively, with 11 bases between them. The CDR3 contains 14 residues. CDR1 is SGDLS and CDR2 is YYNGEE in the germline V gene. CDR3 loop: CASSVVGGETEAFF. Written as DNA, the CDR3 is TGTGCCAGCAGCGTAGTGGGGGGTGAAACTGAAGCTTTCTTT.

The V and J genes are TRBV5-4 and TRBJ1-6, with 7 bases aligning to TRBD1. CDR1 is SGHNT and CDR2 is YYREEE in the germline V gene (reference sequence). The CDR3 runs 15 residues. The V gene end was trimmed by 4 bases and the J gene end by 6 bases; junction bases not matched to a gene: 7. CDR3 amino acids: CASSRDSGSNSPLHF. The CDR3 DNA reads TGTGCCAGCAGCCGGGACAGTGGTAGTAATTCACCCCTCCACTTT.

The chain joins TRBV19 to TRBJ1-5, with 7 bases identical to TRBD1. Losses at the gene ends were 6 bases for V and 2 bases for J; bases not matched to a gene: 7. This CDR3 is built from 15 residues. Germline V gene data show CDR1 as LNHDA and CDR2 as SQIVND (reference sequence). In DNA form, the CDR3 reads TGTGCCAGTAGGCTGACAGGGAGGGGCAATCAGCCCCAGCATTTT. It specifies CASRLTGRGNQPQHF.

This clone turned up a few times. The chain carries TRBV7-9 and TRBJ1-2; D gene uncertain. The CDR3 contains 13 residues. V lost 7 bases to trimming and J lost 1 base, with 10 bases between them. The germline gives CDR1 SEHNR, CDR2 FQNEAQ (reference sequence). CDR3 region: CASKGGYNYGYTF. The CDR3 nucleotides read TGTGCCAGCAAGGGAGGTTATAACTATGGCTACACCTTC.

The chain employs TRBV19 and TRBJ1-5; a weak D match, TRBD1 (5 bases). From germline, CDR1 is LNHDA and CDR2 SQIVND (reference sequence). The V gene lost 3 bases and the J gene lost 0 bases, with 15 bases spanning the gap. The CDR3 contains 17 residues. CDR3 in amino acids: CASSIPGGRDSNQPQHF. CDR3 DNA sequence: TGTGCCAGTAGTATCCCGGGGGGGAGGGATAGCAATCAGCCCCAGCATTTT. The variable domain in full, completed from reference TRBV19 and TRBJ1-5, reads DGGITQSPKYLFRKEGQNVTLSCEQNLNHDAMYWYRQDPGQGLRLIYYSQIVNDFQKGDIAEGYSVSREKKESFPLTVTSAQKNPTAFYLCASSIPGGRDSNQPQHFGDGTRLSIL.

The rearrangement links TRBV5-4 to TRBJ2-1; 9 bases match TRBD2. Trimming took 0 bases from V and 4 from J; bases not matched to a gene: 11. The germline gives CDR1 SGHNT, CDR2 YYREEE (reference sequence). The CDR3 has 18 residues. DNA of the CDR3: TGTGCCAGCAGCTTGGGACACACCCTTAGCGGGGGATACAATGAGCAGTTCTTC. Protein sequence: CASSLGHTLSGGYNEQFF.

The rearrangement joins TRBV10-3 to TRBJ1-4; D may be TRBD1 (5 bases). V was cut by 2 bases and J by 7 bases, with 11 bases left in between. CDR1 is ENHRY and CDR2 is SYGVKD in the germline V gene. The CDR3 has 14 amino acids. CDR3: CAISEVGLGEKLFF. The DNA of the CDR3 is TGTGCCATCAGTGAGGTGGGGCTGGGTGAAAAACTGTTTTTT.